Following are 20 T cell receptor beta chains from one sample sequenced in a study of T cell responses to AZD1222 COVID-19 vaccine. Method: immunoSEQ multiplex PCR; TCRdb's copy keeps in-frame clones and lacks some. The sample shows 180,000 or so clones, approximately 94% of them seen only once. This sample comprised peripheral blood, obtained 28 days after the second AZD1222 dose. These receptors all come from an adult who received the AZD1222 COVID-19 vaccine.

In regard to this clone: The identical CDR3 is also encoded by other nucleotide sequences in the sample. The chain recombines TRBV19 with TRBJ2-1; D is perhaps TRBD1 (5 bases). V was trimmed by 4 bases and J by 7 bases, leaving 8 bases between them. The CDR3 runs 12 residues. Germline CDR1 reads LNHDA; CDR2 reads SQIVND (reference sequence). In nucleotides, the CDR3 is TGTGCCAGTAGTACTCAGGGAAATGAGCAGTTCTTC. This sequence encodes CASSTQGNEQFF.

The CDR3 sequence is CASSSQGGENSPLHF. CDR3 sequence (DNA): TGTGCCAGCAGCTCCCAGGGGGGCGAGAATTCACCCCTCCACTTT. This chain connects TRBV7-2 to TRBJ1-6, with 7 positions matching TRBD1. The germline V gene has CDR1 SGHTA and CDR2 FQGNSA. This CDR3 spans 15 amino acids. V lost 4 bases to trimming and J lost 7 bases; unmatched junction nucleotides: 7. The complete variable domain, with remaining parts taken from reference TRBV7-2 and TRBJ1-6, reads GAGVSQSPSNKVTEKGKDVELRCDPISGHTALYWYRQSLGQGLEFLIYFQGNSAPDKSGLPSDRFSAERTGGSVSTLTIQRTQQEDSAVYLCASSSQGGENSPLHFGNGTRLTVT.

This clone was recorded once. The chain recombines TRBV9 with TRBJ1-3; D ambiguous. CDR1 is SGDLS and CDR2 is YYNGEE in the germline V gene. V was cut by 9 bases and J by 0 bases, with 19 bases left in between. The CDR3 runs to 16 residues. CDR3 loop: CANPSVAKSSGNTIYF. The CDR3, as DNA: TGTGCCAACCCCTCCGTCGCCAAAAGCTCTGGAAACACCATATATTTT. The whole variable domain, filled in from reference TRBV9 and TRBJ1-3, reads DSGVTQTPKHLITATGQRVTLRCSPRSGDLSVYWYQQSLDQGLQFLIQYYNGEERAKGNILERFSAQQFPDLHSELNLSSLELGDSALYFCANPSVAKSSGNTIYFGEGSWLTVV.

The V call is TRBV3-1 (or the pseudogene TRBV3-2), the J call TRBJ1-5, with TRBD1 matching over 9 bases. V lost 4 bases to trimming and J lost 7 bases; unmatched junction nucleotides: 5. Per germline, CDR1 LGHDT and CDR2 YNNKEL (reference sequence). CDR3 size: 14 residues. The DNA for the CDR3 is TGTGCCAGCAGCCTAGGGACAGGGAGCCAGCCCCAGCATTTT. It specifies CASSLGTGSQPQHF.

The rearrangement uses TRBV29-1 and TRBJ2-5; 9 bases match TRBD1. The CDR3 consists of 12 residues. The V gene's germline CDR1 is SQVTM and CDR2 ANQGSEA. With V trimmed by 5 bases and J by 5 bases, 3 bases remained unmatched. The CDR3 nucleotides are TGCAGCGTTTGGACAGGGGACGAGACCCAGTACTTC. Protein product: CSVWTGDETQYF. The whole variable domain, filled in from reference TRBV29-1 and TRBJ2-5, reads SAVISQKPSRDICQRGTSLTIQCQVDSQVTMMFWYRQQPGQSLTLIATANQGSEATYESGFVIDKFPISRPNLTFSTLTVSNMSPEDSSIYLCSVWTGDETQYFGPGTRLLVL.

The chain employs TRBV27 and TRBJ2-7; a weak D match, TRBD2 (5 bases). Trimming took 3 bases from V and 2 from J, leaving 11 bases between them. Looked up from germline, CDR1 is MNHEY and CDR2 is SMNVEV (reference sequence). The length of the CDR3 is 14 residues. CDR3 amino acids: CASSFGRGTYEQYF. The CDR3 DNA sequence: TGTGCCAGCAGTTTTGGTCGGGGTACCTACGAGCAGTACTTC.

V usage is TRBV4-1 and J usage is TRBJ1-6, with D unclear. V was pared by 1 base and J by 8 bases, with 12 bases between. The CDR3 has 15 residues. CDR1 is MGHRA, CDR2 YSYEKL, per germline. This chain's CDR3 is CASSQVPGPDSPLHF. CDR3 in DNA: TGCGCCAGCAGCCAAGTTCCCGGGCCGGATTCACCCCTCCACTTT.

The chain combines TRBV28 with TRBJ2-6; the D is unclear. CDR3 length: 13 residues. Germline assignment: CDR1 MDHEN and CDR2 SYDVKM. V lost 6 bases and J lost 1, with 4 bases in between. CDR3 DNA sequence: TGTGCCAGCAGGAAATCTGGGGCCAACGTCCTGACTTTC. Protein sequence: CASRKSGANVLTF. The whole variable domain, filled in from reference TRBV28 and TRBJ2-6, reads DVKVTQSSRYLVKRTGEKVFLECVQDMDHENMFWYRQDPGLGLRLIYFSYDVKMKEKGDIPEGYSVSREKKERFSLILESASTNQTSMYLCASRKSGANVLTFGAGSRLTVL.

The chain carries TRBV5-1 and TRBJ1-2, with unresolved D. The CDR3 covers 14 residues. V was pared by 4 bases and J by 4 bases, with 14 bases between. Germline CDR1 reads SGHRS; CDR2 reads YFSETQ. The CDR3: CASSLDVKPYGYTF. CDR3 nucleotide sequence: TGCGCCAGCAGCCTGGACGTCAAACCCTATGGCTACACCTTC. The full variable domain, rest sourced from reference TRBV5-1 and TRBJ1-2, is KAGVTQTPRYLIKTRGQQVTLSCSPISGHRSVSWYQQTPGQGLQFLFEYFSETQRNKGNFPGRFSGRQFSNSRSEMNVSTLELGDSALYLCASSLDVKPYGYTFGSGTRLTVV.

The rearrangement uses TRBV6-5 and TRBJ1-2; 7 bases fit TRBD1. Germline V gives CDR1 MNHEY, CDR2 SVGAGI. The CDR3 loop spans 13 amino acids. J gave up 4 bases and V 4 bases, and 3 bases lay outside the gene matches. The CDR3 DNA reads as TGTGCCAGCAGTTTGGGACAGAGCTATGGCTACACCTTC. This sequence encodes CASSLGQSYGYTF.

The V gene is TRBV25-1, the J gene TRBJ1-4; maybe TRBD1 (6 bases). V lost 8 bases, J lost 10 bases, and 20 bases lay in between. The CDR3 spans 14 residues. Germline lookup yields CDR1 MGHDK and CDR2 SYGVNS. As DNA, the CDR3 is TGTGCCAGCTCGGCGAACCAGGGGTATGGAAAACTGTTTTTT. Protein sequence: CASSANQGYGKLFF.

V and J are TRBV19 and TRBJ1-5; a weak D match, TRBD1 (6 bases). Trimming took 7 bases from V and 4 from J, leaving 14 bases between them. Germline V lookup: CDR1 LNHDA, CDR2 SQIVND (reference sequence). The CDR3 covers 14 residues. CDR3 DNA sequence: TGTGCCAGTACCTATGACAGGAAGAATCAGCCCCAGCATTTT. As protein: CASTYDRKNQPQHF.

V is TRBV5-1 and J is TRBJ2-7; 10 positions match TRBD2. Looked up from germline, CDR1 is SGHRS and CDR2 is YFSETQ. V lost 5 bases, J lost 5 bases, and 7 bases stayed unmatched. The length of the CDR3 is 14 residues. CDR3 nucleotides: TGCGCCAGCAGGGTAGCGGGGGGTCTGAACGAGCAGTACTTC. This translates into CASRVAGGLNEQYF.

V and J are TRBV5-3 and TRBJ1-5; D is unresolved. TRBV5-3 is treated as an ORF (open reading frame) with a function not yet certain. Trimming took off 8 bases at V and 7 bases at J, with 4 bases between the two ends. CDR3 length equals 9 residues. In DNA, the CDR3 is TGTGCCAGGTCCCAGCCCCAGCATTTT. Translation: CARSQPQHF.

CDR3 protein: CASSLDQPQHF. In DNA, the CDR3 is TGTGCCAGCAGCTTGGACCAGCCCCAGCATTTT. The rearrangement joins TRBV5-4 to TRBJ1-5; D unclear. V lost 0 bases and J lost 7, with 2 bases in between. The CDR3 consists of 11 residues. Germline CDR1 and CDR2: SGHNT and YYREEE (reference sequence).

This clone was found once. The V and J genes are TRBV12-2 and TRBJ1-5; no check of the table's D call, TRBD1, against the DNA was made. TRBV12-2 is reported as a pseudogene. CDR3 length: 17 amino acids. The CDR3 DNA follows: TGTGCAAGTCGCTCTAACAGGGGGCGGGCTTGCAATCAGCCCCAGCATTTT. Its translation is CASRSNRGRACNQPQHF.

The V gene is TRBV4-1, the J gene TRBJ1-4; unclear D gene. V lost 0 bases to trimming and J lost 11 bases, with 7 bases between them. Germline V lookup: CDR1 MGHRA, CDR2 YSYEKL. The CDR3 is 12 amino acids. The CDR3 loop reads CASSQEAGKLFF. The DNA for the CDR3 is TGCGCCAGCAGCCAAGAGGCGGGCAAACTGTTTTTT.

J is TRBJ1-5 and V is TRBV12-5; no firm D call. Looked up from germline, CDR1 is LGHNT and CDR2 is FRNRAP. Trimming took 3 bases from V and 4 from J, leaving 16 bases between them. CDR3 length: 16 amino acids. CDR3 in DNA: TGTGCTAGTGGTTTTGACGAGGGCTATGGTAATCAGCCCCAGCATTTT. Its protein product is CASGFDEGYGNQPQHF.

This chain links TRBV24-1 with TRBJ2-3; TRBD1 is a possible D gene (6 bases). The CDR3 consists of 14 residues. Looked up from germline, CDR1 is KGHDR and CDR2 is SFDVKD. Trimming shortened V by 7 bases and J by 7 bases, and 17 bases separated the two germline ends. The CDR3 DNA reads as TGTGCCACCAGCCCTTCCGCGCAGGGGAATACGCAGTATTTT. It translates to CATSPSAQGNTQYF.

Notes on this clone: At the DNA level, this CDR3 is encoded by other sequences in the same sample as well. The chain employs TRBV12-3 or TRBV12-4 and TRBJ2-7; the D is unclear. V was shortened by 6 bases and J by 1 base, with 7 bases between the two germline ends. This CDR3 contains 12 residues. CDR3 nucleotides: TGTGCCAGCAGCCGGTTATCCTACGAGCAGTACTTC. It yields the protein CASSRLSYEQYF.